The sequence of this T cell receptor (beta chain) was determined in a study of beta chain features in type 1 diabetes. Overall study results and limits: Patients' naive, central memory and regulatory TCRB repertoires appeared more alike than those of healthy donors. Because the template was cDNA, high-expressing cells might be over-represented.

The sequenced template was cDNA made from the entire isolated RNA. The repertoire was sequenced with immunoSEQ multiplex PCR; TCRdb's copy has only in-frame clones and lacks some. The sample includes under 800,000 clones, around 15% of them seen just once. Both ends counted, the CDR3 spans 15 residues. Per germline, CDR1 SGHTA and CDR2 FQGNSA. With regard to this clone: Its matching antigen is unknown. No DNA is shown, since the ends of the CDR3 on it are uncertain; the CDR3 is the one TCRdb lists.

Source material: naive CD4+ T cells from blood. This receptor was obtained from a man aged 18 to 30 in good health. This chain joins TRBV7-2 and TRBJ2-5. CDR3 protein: CASSSGGRFKETQYF.